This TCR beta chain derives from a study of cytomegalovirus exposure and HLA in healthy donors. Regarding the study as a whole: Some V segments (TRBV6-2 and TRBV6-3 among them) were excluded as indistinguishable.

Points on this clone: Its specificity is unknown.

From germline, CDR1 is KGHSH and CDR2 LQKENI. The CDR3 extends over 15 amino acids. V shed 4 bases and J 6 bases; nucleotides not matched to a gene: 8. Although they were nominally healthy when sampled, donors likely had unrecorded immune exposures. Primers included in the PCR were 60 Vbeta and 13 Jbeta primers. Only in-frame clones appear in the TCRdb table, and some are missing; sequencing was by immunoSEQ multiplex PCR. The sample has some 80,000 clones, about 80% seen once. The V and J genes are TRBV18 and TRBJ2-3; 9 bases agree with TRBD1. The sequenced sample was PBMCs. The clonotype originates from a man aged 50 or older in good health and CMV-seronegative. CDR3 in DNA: TGTGCCAGCTCACGGAACAGGGGGCAGGGGGATACGCAGTATTTT. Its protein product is CASSRNRGQGDTQYF.